Detailed here is one T cell receptor beta chain. The sample comes from a study of blood T cell repertoires in COVID-19. Study details: The origin of the acute and convalescent COVID-19 samples was the United States, Italy and Spain.

V was pared by 7 bases and J by 1 base, with 3 bases of the junction left unmatched. Germline CDR1 and CDR2: SQVTM and ANQGSEA. This CDR3 has 13 amino acids. The protocol was immunoSEQ multiplex PCR, while the TCRdb copy is restricted to in-frame clones and leaves out a portion. The sample contains 180,000 or so clones, 85% of which appear only once. The sequence derives from a woman aged 60-75 years with acute or convalescent COVID-19. The chain employs TRBV29-1 and TRBJ2-2; 7 nucleotides match TRBD1. Sequencing was done on a sample of peripheral blood. The CDR3 sequence is CSARQGNTGELFF. The CDR3 DNA follows: TGCAGCGCCCGACAGGGGAACACCGGGGAGCTGTTTTTT.